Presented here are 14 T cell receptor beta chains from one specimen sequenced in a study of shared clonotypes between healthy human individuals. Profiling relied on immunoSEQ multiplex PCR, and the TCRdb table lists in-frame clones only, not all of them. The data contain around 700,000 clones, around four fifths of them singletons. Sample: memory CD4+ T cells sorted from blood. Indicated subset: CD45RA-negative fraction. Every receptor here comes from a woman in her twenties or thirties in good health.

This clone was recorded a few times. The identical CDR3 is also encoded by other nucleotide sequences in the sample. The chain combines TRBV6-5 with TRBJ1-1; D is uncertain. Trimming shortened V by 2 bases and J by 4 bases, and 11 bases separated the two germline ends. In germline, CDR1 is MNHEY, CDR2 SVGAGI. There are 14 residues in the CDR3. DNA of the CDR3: TGTGCCAGCAGTTACGGAGGGTTGGGCACTGAAGCTTTCTTT. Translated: CASSYGGLGTEAFF.

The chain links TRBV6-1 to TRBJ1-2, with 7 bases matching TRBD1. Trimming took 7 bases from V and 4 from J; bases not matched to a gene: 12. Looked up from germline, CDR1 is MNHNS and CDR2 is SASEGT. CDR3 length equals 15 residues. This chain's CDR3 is CASIFRAGGSYGYTF. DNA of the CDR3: TGTGCCAGCATCTTTAGGGCAGGGGGTTCCTATGGCTACACCTTC.

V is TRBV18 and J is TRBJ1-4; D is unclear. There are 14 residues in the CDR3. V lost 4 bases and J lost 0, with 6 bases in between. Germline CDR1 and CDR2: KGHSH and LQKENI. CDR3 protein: CASSQDATNEKLFF. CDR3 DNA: TGTGCCAGCTCACAAGACGCAACTAATGAAAAACTGTTTTTT.

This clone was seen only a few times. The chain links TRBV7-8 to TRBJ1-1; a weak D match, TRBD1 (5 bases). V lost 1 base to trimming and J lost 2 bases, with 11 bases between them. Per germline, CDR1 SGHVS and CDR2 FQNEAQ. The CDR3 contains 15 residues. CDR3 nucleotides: TGTGCCAGCAGCTTAGTCGGACATTTTAACACTGAAGCTTTCTTT. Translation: CASSLVGHFNTEAFF. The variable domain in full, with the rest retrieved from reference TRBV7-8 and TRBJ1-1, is GAGVSQSPRYKVAKRGQDVALRCDPISGHVSLFWYQQALGQGPEFLTYFQNEAQLDKSGLPSDRFFAERPEGSVSTLKIQRTQQEDSAVYLCASSLVGHFNTEAFFGQGTRLTVV.

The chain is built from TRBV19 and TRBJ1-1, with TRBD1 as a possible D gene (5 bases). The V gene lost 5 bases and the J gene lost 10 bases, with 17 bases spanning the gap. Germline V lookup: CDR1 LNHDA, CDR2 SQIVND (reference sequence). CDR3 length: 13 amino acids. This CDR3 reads CASSLTAQRRAFF. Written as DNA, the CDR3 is TGTGCCAGTAGTTTGACAGCCCAAAGGCGAGCTTTCTTT.

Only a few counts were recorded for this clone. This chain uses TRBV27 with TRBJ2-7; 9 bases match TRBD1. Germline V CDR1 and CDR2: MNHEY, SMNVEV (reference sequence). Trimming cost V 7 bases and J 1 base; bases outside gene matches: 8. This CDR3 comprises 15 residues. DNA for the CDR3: TGTGCCAGCAAAGCTAGGACAGGGGCGTCCTACGAGCAGTACTTC. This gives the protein CASKARTGASYEQYF.

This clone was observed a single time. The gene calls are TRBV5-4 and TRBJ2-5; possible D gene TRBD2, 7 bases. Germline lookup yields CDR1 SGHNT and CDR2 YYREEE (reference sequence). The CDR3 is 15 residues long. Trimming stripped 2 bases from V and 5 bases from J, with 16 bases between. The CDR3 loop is CASSLQRGAGETQYF. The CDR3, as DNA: TGTGCCAGCAGCTTACAACGGGGGGCAGGGGAGACCCAGTACTTC.

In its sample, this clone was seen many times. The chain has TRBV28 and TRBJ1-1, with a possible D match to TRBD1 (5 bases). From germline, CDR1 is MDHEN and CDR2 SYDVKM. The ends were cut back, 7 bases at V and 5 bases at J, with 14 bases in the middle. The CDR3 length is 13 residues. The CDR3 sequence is CASTAHQGTEAFF. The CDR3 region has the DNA TGTGCCAGCACCGCCCACCAGGGAACTGAAGCTTTCTTT. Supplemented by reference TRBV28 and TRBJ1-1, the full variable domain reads DVKVTQSSRYLVKRTGEKVFLECVQDMDHENMFWYRQDPGLGLRLIYFSYDVKMKEKGDIPEGYSVSREKKERFSLILESASTNQTSMYLCASTAHQGTEAFFGQGTRLTVV.

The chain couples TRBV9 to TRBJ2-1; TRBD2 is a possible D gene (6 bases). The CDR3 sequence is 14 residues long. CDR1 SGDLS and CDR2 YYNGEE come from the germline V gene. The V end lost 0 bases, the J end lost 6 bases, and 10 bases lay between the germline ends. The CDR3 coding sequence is TGTGCCAGCAGCGTAGAGGGACTCTTCAATGAGCAGTTCTTC. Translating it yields CASSVEGLFNEQFF. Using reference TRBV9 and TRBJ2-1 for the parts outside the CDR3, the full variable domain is DSGVTQTPKHLITATGQRVTLRCSPRSGDLSVYWYQQSLDQGLQFLIQYYNGEERAKGNILERFSAQQFPDLHSELNLSSLELGDSALYFCASSVEGLFNEQFFGPGTRLTVL.

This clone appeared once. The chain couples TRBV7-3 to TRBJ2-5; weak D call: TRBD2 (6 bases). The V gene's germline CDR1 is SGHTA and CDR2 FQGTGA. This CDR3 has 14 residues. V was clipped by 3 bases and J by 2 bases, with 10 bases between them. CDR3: CASSLRREQETQYF. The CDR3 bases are TGTGCCAGCAGCTTGCGGAGGGAGCAAGAGACCCAGTACTTC.

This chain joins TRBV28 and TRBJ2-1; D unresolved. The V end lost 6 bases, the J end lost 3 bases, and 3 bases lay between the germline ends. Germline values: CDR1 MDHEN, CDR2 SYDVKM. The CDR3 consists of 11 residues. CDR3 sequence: CASRLYNEQFF. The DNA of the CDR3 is TGTGCCAGCAGGCTCTACAATGAGCAGTTCTTC.

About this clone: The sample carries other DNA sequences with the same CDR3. The CDR3 region has the DNA TGTGCCAGCAGTGATCGGGGGCGCACAGATACGCAGTATTTT. It is translated as CASSDRGRTDTQYF. The chain links TRBV6-1 to TRBJ2-3, with D perhaps matching TRBD1 or TRBD2 (6 bases each). CDR1 is MNHNS and CDR2 is SASEGT in the germline V gene. Deletions cut 3 bases from V and 1 base from J, with 8 bases between. The CDR3 loop spans 14 amino acids.

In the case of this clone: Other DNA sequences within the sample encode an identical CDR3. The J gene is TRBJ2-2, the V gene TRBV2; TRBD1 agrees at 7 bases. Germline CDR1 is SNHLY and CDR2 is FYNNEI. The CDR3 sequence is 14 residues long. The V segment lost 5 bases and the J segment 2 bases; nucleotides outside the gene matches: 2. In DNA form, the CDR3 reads TGTGCCAGCAGTCGGGACAGTAACACCGGGGAGCTGTTTTTT. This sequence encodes CASSRDSNTGELFF.

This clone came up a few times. CDR3 sequence: CASSLLDRDTEAFF. CDR3 coding DNA: TGCGCCAGCAGCTTACTGGACAGGGACACTGAAGCTTTCTTT. The chain uses TRBV5-1 and TRBJ1-1; 8 bases align to TRBD1. Germline CDR1 and CDR2: SGHRS and YFSETQ. This CDR3 has 14 residues. The ends lost 2 bases at V and 3 bases at J; junction bases unmatched: 3.